The source of this T cell receptor (beta chain) is a study of radiotherapy plus CTLA-4 blockade in lung cancer. Study findings and constraints: In blood, TCR clones derived from the tumor expanded after radiotherapy plus ipilimumab. It was early blood T cell clone dynamics, with interferon-beta, that reportedly best predicted response.

People whose metastatic non-small-cell lung cancer was chemo-refractory got focal radiation along with CTLA-4 blockade by ipilimumab. V dropped 6 bases and J dropped 7 bases, with 21 bases sitting between them. From germline, CDR1 is MDHEN and CDR2 SYDVKM. CDR3 length: 16 residues. TCRdb keeps only in-frame clones here, not all; method: immunoSEQ multiplex PCR. Of around 80,000 clones detected, under 80% appear once; the ten largest clones hold about 20%. About this clone: The target antigen is unknown.

The sequence was obtained from a human donor with non-small cell lung cancer whose response to radiotherapy plus ipilimumab could not be evaluated. Some clones in this sample may be carry-over from other donors' samples. The genes are TRBV28 and TRBJ2-2, with D maybe TRBD2 (6 bases). Specimen: peripheral blood, collected from a patient treated with radiotherapy plus ipilimumab. The chain's CDR3 is CASSSLPSGLLGELFF. CDR3 in DNA: TGTGCCAGCAGCTCTCTACCCTCGGGACTTCTCGGGGAGCTGTTTTTT.